The 13 T cell receptor beta chains presented below share a single source sample, sequenced in a study of T cells after yellow fever vaccination. TCRdb processed the 5' RACE reads anew with MiXCR; each CDR3 protein has one entry. The sample lists some 350,000 distinct CDR3 sequences, 8.7% occurring once. The starting material was PBMCs, obtained on the day of the first yellow fever vaccination. The receptors here all came from a man aged 18 to 30 who received the YFV17D yellow fever vaccine.

The chain employs TRBV7-9 and TRBJ2-7, with D perhaps TRBD1 or TRBD2 (5 bases each). CDR3 length: 15 amino acids. Trimming shortened V by 2 bases and J by 5 bases, and 16 bases separated the two germline ends. The germline V gene has CDR1 SEHNR and CDR2 FQNEAQ (reference sequence). CDR3 loop: CASSLPGTPWHEQYF. The CDR3 DNA sequence: TGTGCCAGCAGCTTACCCGGGACCCCCTGGCACGAGCAGTACTTC.

In this sample, this clonotype turned up a few times. The chain carries TRBV15 and TRBJ2-6; D uncertain. The CDR3 is 15 residues long. The V and J ends lost 0 bases and 3 bases respectively, with 6 bases between them. Per germline, CDR1 LNHNV and CDR2 YYDKDF (reference sequence). The CDR3 DNA reads as TGTGCCACCAGCAGAGATCGGTATGGGGCCAACGTCCTGACTTTC. Its translation: CATSRDRYGANVLTF.

The sample holds a few counts of this clonotype. V gene TRBV10-2 combines with J gene TRBJ2-7; the match to TRBD2 covers 9 bases. The germline V gene has CDR1 WSHSY and CDR2 SAAADI. The ends lost 3 bases at V and 2 bases at J; junction bases unmatched: 8. The CDR3 sequence is 16 residues long. The chain's CDR3 is CASSDPVAGAPYEQYF. As DNA, the CDR3 is TGCGCCAGCAGTGACCCAGTAGCGGGGGCCCCCTACGAGCAGTACTTC.

Only a few counts were recorded for this clonotype. The chain couples TRBV12-5 to TRBJ2-1; D tentatively fits TRBD1 or TRBD2 (7 bases each). The CDR3 runs 14 residues. Germline V lookup: CDR1 LGHNT, CDR2 FRNRAP. The V and J ends lost 6 bases and 6 bases respectively, with 15 bases between them. CDR3 sequence: CASGREGAINEQFF. The CDR3 DNA follows: TGTGCTAGTGGGAGGGAGGGGGCTATCAATGAGCAGTTCTTC.

In this sample, this clonotype turned up a few times. The chain recombines TRBV4-3 with TRBJ1-5; possibly TRBD1 for D (6 bases). This CDR3 comprises 14 residues. CDR1 is LGHNA and CDR2 is YSLEER in the germline V gene. V shed 1 base and J shed 5 bases, with 9 bases lying between them. CDR3 protein: CASSQGRGDQPQHF. The CDR3 region has the DNA TGCGCCAGCAGCCAAGGCAGGGGAGATCAGCCCCAGCATTTT.

In this sample, this clonotype turned up many times. The chain employs TRBV18 and TRBJ2-7; no definite D call. V lost 4 bases and J 2 bases, leaving 9 bases between the germline ends. Germline values: CDR1 KGHSH, CDR2 LQKENI. CDR3 length equals 13 residues. The CDR3 loop is CASSLTETYEQYV. DNA of the CDR3: TGTGCCAGCTCACTTACGGAGACCTACGAGCAGTACGTC.

This clonotype was counted only a few times. The chain uses TRBV29-1 and TRBJ1-4; D is perhaps TRBD1 (5 bases). The CDR3 extends over 13 amino acids. Germline lookup yields CDR1 SQVTM and CDR2 ANQGSEA. The ends were cut back, 0 bases at V and 8 bases at J, with 10 bases in the middle. For the CDR3, the DNA is TGCAGCGTTGAAGAATGGGGCAGGGAAAAACTGTTTTTT. Its translation is CSVEEWGREKLFF.

The chain employs TRBV7-6 and TRBJ2-5; D is unresolved. Trimming cost V 7 bases and J 3 bases, with 6 bases left between them. The CDR3 loop spans 11 amino acids. From germline, CDR1 is SGHVS and CDR2 FNYEAQ. CDR3 in DNA: TGTGCCAGCACCCTCGAAGAGACCCAGTACTTC. Amino acid sequence: CASTLEETQYF.

V gene TRBV7-2 combines with J gene TRBJ2-1, with 9 bases matching TRBD1. The CDR3 has 15 residues. The ends lost 4 bases at V and 2 bases at J; junction bases unmatched: 3. Germline CDR1 reads SGHTA; CDR2 reads FQGNSA. The CDR3 nucleotides read TGTGCCAGCAGCTCCGGGACAGGGACCTACAATGAGCAGTTCTTC. Translation: CASSSGTGTYNEQFF.

This clonotype showed up many times. The rearrangement links TRBV5-1 to TRBJ2-2; 7 bases map to TRBD1. Germline trimming cut 0 bases from V and 4 bases from J; bases unmatched to any gene: 3. Germline CDR1 is SGHRS and CDR2 is YFSETQ. The CDR3 runs 15 residues. DNA of the CDR3: TGCGCCAGCAGCTTGGACAGGGGCACCACCGGGGAGCTGTTTTTT. Translation gives CASSLDRGTTGELFF.

This clonotype was seen more than once but under ten times. This chain links TRBV6-5 with TRBJ2-1; 9 nucleotides match TRBD1. The CDR3 runs to 16 residues. Trimming cost V 0 bases and J 12 bases; bases outside gene matches: 12. Germline CDR1 reads MNHEY; CDR2 reads SVGAGI. CDR3 bases: TGTGCCAGCAGTTACTCTAGGGACAGGGTGAAAATGGGGCAGTTCTTC. It codes for CASSYSRDRVKMGQFF.

This clonotype appeared a few times. The rearrangement uses TRBV7-9 and TRBJ2-1; D might be TRBD2 (6 bases). The V end lost 5 bases, the J end lost 5 bases, and 16 bases lay between the germline ends. Per germline, CDR1 SEHNR and CDR2 FQNEAQ (reference sequence). The CDR3 extends over 15 amino acids. The DNA of the CDR3 is TGTGCCAGCAGCCCCCCGGGAGCGGCCCACAATGAGCAGTTCTTC. This gives the protein CASSPPGAAHNEQFF.

The V and J genes are TRBV21-1 and TRBJ2-1. TRBV21-1 is marked as a pseudogene. The CDR3 has 15 residues. The CDR3 nucleotides are TGTGCCAGCAGCAAAGTCGAGAGTCCCTACAATGAGCAGTTCTTC. Protein sequence: CASSKVESPYNEQFF.